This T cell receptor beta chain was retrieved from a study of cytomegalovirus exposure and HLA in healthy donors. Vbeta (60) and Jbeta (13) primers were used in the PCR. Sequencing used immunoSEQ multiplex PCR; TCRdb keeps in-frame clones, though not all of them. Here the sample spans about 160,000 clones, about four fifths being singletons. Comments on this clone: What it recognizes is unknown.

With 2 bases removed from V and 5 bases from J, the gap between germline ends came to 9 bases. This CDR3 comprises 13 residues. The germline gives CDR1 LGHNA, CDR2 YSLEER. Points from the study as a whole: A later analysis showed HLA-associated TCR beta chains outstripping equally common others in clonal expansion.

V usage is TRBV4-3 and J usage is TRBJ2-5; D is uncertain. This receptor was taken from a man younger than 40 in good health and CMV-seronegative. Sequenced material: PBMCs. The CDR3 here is CASSQYRMETQYF. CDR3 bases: TGCGCCAGCAGCCAATACAGAATGGAGACCCAGTACTTC.